This record concerns one TCR beta chain sequence. The data were obtained in a study of cytomegalovirus exposure and HLA in healthy donors. PCR used 60 Vbeta primers and 13 Jbeta primers. This table comes from immunoSEQ multiplex PCR, and its TCRdb copy is limited to in-frame clones, with some not included. The sample carries hundreds of thousands of clones, about three quarters recorded once. The germline V gene encodes CDR1 PRHDT and CDR2 FYEKMQ (reference sequence). V was shortened by 0 bases and J by 10 bases, with 9 bases between the two germline ends. This CDR3 has 12 residues. This receptor was taken from a boy between 10 and 17 years old in good health and CMV-seronegative. This chain joins TRBV13 and TRBJ1-1; D unclear. Sequenced sample: PBMCs. CDR3 nucleotides: TGTGCCAGCAGCTTAGGGGCGGGGAGAGCTTTCTTT. Protein: CASSLGAGRAFF.